Sequencing of this TCR beta chain was carried out in a study of T-cell memory formation after mild COVID-19. Study outcomes and limitations: Most CD4+ clones that shrank were in CM and EM, while CD8+ ones turned up in EMRA. Pre-infection memory contained some responding clones, which suggested that cross-reactive memory had joined.

To note about this clonotype: The antigen is not known.

This CDR3 has 14 residues. Germline loops: CDR1 SGHNT, CDR2 YYREEE (reference sequence). V gave up 4 bases and J gave up 5 bases; unmatched junction bases: 4. TCRdb analysed the 5' RACE reads with MiXCR anew, one entry per CDR3 protein. Here the sample spans roughly 200,000 distinct CDR3 sequences, around 16% being singletons. This chain uses TRBV5-4 with TRBJ2-5, with 11 bases that match TRBD2. The sequenced sample consisted of PBMCs or a T cell subset sorted from them (not recorded which). The sequence was obtained from an adult woman who had mild COVID-19 (a few samples of this study predate the infection). Cell type and time point are not known. The CDR3 is CASSPTSGMETQYF. CDR3 nucleotides: TGTGCCAGCAGCCCGACTAGCGGGATGGAGACCCAGTACTTC.